The table lists the clone carrying this T cell receptor (beta chain) with many counts. The target antigen is unknown. Germline DNA was also extracted, while the blood RNA originated from unsorted whole blood. The patients lived with chronic HBV infection and had not yet received any treatment. The researchers drew 3.5 to 5 milliliters of peripheral blood before surgery. This sample stems from a study of tumor-infiltrating lymphocytes in primary liver carcinoma. General study results and limits: Tumors and blood were compared for top-250-clone fraction, and tumors had the significantly higher value (p = 0.039).

TCR beta cDNA was reverse-transcribed from about 500 ng of total RNA. The reaction used a constant-region primer and ProtoScript II reverse transcriptase. Employing slightly modified ARM-PCR, three nested multiplex PCR rounds were run, and these gave rise to the TCR beta libraries. Primers for the first two PCR rounds were TRBV1-TRBV30 forward primers and a C-beta reverse primer (approximately 10 cycles per round). TCRdb recomputed calls from the multiplex PCR reads with MiXCR, one row per CDR3 protein. The data hold approximately 310,000 distinct CDR3 sequences, with 65% observed a single time. CDR3 length: 15 amino acids. V lost 1 base, J lost 1 base, and 10 bases lay in between. Germline V lookup: CDR1 LGHNA, CDR2 YSLEER.

The rearrangement links TRBV4-3 to TRBJ1-1; D is possibly TRBD1 (5 bases). The receptor was isolated from a man between 40 and 49 years old with primary liver carcinoma and hepatitis B virus infection. The sequenced sample consisted of peripheral blood. This CDR3 is CASSQGLDRNTEAFF. CDR3 nucleotides: TGCGCCAGCAGCCAAGGCCTAGACAGGAACACTGAAGCTTTCTTT.